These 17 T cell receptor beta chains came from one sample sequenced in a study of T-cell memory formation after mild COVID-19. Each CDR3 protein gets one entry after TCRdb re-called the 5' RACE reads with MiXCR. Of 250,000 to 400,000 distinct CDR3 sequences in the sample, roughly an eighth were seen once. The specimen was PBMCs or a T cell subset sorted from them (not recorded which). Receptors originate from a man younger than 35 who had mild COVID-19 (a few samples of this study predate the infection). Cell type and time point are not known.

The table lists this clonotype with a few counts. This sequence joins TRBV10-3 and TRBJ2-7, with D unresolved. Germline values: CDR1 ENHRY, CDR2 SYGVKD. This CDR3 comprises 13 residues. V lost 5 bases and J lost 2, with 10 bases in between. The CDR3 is CAISNGQAYEQYV. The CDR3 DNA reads TGTGCCATCAGTAACGGGCAGGCCTACGAGCAGTACGTC.

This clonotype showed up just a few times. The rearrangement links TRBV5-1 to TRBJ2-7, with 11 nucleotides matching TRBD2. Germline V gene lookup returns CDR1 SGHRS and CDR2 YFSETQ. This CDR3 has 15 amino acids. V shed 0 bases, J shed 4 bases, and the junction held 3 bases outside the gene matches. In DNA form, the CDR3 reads TGCGCCAGCAGCTTGGCTAGCGGGGGGTTATACGAGCAGTACGTC. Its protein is CASSLASGGLYEQYV.

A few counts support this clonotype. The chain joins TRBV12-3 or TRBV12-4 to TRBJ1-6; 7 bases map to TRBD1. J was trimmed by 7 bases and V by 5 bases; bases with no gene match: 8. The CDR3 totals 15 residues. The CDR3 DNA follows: TGTGCCAGCAGTACCCCGGGACAGCGGAATTCACCCCTCCACTTT. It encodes CASSTPGQRNSPLHF.

CDR3 nucleotide sequence: TGTGCCAGCAGCTTAACGGTATACAATGAGCAGTTCTTC. Protein product: CASSLTVYNEQFF. This chain joins TRBV11-2 and TRBJ2-1; D remains ambiguous. V lost 2 bases and J 4 bases, leaving 6 bases between the germline ends. The CDR3 is 13 residues long. Germline CDR1 is SGHAT and CDR2 is FQNNGV.

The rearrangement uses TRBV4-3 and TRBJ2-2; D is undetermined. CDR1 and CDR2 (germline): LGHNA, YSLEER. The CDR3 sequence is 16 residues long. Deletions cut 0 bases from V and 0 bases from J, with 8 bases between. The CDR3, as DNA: TGCGCCAGCAGCCAAGAGGGCGGCTCGAACACCGGGGAGCTGTTTTTT. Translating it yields CASSQEGGSNTGELFF.

The CDR3 sequence: CASSTSPVNYGYTF. CDR3 in DNA: TGTGCCAGCAGCACGTCACCCGTTAACTATGGCTACACCTTC. This sequence joins TRBV7-9 and TRBJ1-2; no firm D call. Per the germline V gene, CDR1 is SEHNR and CDR2 is FQNEAQ (reference sequence). V lost 5 bases to trimming and J lost 1 base, with 11 bases between them. The CDR3 covers 14 residues.

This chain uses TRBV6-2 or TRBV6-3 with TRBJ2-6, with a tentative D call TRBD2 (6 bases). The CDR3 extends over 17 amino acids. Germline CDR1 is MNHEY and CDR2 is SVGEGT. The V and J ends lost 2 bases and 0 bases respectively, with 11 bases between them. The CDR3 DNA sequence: TGTGCCAGCAGTTACGGCTGGAGGGGCTCTGGGGCCAACGTCCTGACTTTC. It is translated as CASSYGWRGSGANVLTF.

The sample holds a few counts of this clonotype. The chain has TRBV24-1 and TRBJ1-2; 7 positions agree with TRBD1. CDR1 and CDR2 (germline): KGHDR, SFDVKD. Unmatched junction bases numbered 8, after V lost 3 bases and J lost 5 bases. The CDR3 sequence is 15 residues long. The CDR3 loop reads CATSDPQTGRYGYTF. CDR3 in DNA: TGTGCCACCAGTGATCCACAGACAGGGCGGTATGGCTACACCTTC.

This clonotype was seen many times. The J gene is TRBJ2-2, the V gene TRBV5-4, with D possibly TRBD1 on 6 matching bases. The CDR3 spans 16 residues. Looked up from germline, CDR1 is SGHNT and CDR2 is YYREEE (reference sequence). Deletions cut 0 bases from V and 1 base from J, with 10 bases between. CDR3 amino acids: CASSLVGAVNTGELFF. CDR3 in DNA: TGTGCCAGCAGCTTGGTGGGGGCAGTGAACACCGGGGAGCTGTTTTTT. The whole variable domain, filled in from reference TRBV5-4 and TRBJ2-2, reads ETGVTQSPTHLIKTRGQQVTLRCSSQSGHNTVSWYQQALGQGPQFIFQYYREEENGRGNFPPRFSGLQFPNYSSELNVNALELDDSALYLCASSLVGAVNTGELFFGEGSRLTVL.

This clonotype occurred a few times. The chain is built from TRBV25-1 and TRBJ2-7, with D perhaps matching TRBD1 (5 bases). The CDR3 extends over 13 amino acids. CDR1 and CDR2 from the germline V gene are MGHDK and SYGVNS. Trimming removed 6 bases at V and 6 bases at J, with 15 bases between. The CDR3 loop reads CASSPGPALEQYF. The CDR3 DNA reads TGTGCCAGCAGCCCAGGGCCGGCCCTCGAGCAGTACTTC.

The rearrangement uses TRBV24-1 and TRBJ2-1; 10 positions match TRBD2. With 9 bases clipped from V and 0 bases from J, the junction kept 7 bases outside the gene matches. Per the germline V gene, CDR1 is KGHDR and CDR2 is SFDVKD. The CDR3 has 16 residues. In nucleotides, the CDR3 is TGTGCCACCGGGAAGGAGCGGGGGGGCTCCTACAATGAGCAGTTCTTC. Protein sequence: CATGKERGGSYNEQFF.

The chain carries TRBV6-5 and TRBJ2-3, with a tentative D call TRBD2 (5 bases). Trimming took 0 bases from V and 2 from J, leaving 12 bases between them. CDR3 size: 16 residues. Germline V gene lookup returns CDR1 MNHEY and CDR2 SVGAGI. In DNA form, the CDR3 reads TGTGCCAGCAGTTACTCGAGGCGGGCTTACACAGATACGCAGTATTTT. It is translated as CASSYSRRAYTDTQYF.

The CDR3 bases are TGTGCCCGCCGGACAGGGTCTTCCTATAATTCACCCCTCCACTTT. As protein: CARRTGSSYNSPLHF. V and J are TRBV30 and TRBJ1-6, with 8 bases identical to TRBD1. The CDR3 is 15 residues long. The germline CDR1 and CDR2 sequences are GTSNPN and SVGIG (reference sequence). J lost 1 base, V lost 8 bases, and 7 bases had no gene match. Filled out from reference TRBV30 and TRBJ1-6, the complete variable domain reads SQTIHQWPATLVQPVGSPLSLECTVEGTSNPNLYWYRQAAGRGLQLLFYSVGIGQISSEVPQNLSASRPQDRQFILSSKKLLLSDSGFYLCARRTGSSYNSPLHFGNGTRLTVT.

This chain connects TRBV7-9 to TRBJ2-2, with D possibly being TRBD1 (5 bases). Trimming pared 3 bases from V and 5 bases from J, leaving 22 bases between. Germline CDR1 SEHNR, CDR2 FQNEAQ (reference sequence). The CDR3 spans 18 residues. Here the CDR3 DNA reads TGTGCCAGCAGCTTTCGGCCGAGACAGACAACGAGGACCGGGGAGCTGTTTTTT. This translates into CASSFRPRQTTRTGELFF.

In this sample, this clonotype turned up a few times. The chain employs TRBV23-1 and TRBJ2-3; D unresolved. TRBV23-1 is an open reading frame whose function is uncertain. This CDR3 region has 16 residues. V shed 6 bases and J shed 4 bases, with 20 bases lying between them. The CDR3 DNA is TGCGCCAGCAGCCCCACCCGACCCTGGGTCGCAGATACGCAGTATTTT. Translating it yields CASSPTRPWVADTQYF.

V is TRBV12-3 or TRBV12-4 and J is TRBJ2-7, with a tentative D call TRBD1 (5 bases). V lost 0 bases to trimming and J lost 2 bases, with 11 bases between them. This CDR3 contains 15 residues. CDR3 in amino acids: CASSLAGARTYEQYF. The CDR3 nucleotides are TGTGCCAGCAGTTTAGCAGGGGCAAGAACCTACGAGCAGTACTTC.

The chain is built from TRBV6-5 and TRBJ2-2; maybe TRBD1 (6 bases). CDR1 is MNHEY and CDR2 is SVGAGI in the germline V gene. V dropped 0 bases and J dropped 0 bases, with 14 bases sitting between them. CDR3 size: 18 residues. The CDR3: CASSYSQGTVSNTGELFF. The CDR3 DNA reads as TGTGCCAGCAGTTACTCTCAGGGGACCGTGTCGAACACCGGGGAGCTGTTTTTT.